The clone carrying this TCR beta chain has a single count. The data originate from a study of blood T cell repertoires in COVID-19. For the study at large: Both acute and convalescent COVID-19 samples were obtained from the United States, Italy and Spain. PBMCs, B-cell-depleted T cells, or T cells were the source of the cDNA or gDNA that made up the material.

CDR3 length equals 15 residues. Germline lookup yields CDR1 MDHEN and CDR2 SYDVKM. With V trimmed by 5 bases and J by 4 bases, 10 bases remained unmatched. Clones were read by immunoSEQ multiplex PCR, and TCRdb kept only the in-frame ones, dropping some. The data hold roughly 34,000 clones, with less than 95% observed a single time. The TCR was taken from an elderly man with acute or convalescent COVID-19. The chain links TRBV28 to TRBJ1-2; 7 nucleotides line up with TRBD1. Sequencing input: peripheral blood. This CDR3 is CASSRSVDRIYGYTF. The DNA for the CDR3 is TGTGCCAGCAGTCGATCGGTGGACAGGATCTATGGCTACACCTTC.